The 2 T cell receptor beta chains given below trace back to one sample, sequenced in a study of blood T cells in healthy people across ages. The authors ran a second PCR of roughly 7 to 11 cycles using a sample-barcoded 5' primer and a J-beta primer mix. TCRdb processed the 5' RACE reads anew with MiXCR; each CDR3 protein has one entry. Of around 990,000 distinct CDR3 sequences listed, less than 45% were seen once; the top ten hold about 12%. The specimen was blood. The receptors derive from a man younger than 35 in good health.

V is TRBV10-3 and J is TRBJ1-4; no definite D call. Trimming removed 2 bases at V and 8 bases at J, with 6 bases between. The germline CDR1 and CDR2 sequences are ENHRY and SYGVKD. The CDR3 is made up of 12 amino acids. The chain's CDR3 is CAISESTEKLFF. For the CDR3, the DNA is TGTGCCATCAGTGAGAGCACCGAAAAACTGTTTTTT.

The V call is TRBV29-1, the J call TRBJ2-3; 7 nucleotides line up with TRBD1. The germline CDR1 and CDR2 sequences are SQVTM and ANQGSEA. The CDR3 has 12 amino acids. The J segment lost 4 bases and the V segment lost 7 bases, leaving 5 bases of the junction unmatched. The CDR3, as DNA: TGCAGCGGGGGACAGACTCCAGATACGCAGTATTTT. Protein product: CSGGQTPDTQYF.